Described below is a single TCR beta chain sequence and its context. This sample was included in a study of blood T cell repertoires in COVID-19. In the study overall: COVID-19 samples, acute and convalescent, were from the United States, Italy and Spain. From T cells, B-cell-depleted T cells, or PBMCs came the material, which was cDNA or gDNA.

Individuals aged 18 to 89 years were recruited from 20 to 25 US areas. The authors' processing: From reference gene primer amplification, estimates of nucleated cell counts were derived. Here immunoSEQ multiplex PCR was the method, and the copy in TCRdb shows in-frame clones only, minus some. The V and J calls and clone size were taken over from that table, and D and trimming were inferred from the DNA. The table has over 350,000 clones, 88% seen once. This CDR3 comprises 15 residues. The germline CDR1 and CDR2 sequences are LNHDA and SQIVND (reference sequence). The V gene lost 1 base and the J gene lost 4 bases, with 11 bases spanning the gap.

The chain joins TRBV19 to TRBJ1-5; no firm D call. Sample: PBMCs or T cells enriched from blood (not recorded which). The receptor's source is a woman aged 25 to 39 with acute COVID-19. The CDR3 here is CASSIGEGRNQPQHF. The CDR3 DNA sequence: TGTGCCAGTAGTATAGGGGAAGGGAGGAATCAGCCCCAGCATTTT.